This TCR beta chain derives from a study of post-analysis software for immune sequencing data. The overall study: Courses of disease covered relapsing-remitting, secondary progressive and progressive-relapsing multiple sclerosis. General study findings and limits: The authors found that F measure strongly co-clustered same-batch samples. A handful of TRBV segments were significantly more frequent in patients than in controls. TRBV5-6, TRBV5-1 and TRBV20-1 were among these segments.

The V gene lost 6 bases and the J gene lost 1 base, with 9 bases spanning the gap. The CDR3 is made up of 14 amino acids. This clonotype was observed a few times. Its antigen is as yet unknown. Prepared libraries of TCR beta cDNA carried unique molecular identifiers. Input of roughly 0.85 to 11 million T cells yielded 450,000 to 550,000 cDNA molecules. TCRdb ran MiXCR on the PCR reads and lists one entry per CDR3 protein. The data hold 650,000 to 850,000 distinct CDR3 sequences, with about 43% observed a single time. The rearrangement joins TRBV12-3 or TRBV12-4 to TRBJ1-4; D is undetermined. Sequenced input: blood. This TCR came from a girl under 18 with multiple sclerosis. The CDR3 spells CASSSRLTNEKLFF. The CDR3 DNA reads TGTGCCAGCAGCTCCCGTTTAACTAATGAAAAACTGTTTTTT.